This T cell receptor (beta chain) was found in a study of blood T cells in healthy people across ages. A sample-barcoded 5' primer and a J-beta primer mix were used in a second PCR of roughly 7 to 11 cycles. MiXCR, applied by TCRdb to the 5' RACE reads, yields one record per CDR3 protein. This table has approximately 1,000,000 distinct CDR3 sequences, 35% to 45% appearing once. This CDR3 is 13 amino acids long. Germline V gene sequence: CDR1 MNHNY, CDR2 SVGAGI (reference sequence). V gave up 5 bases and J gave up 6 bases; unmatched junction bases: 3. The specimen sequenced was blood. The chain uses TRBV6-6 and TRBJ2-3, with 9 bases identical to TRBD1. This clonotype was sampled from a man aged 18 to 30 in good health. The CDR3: CASSGTGRDTQYF. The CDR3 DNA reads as TGTGCCAGCAGTGGGACAGGGAGGGATACGCAGTATTTT.